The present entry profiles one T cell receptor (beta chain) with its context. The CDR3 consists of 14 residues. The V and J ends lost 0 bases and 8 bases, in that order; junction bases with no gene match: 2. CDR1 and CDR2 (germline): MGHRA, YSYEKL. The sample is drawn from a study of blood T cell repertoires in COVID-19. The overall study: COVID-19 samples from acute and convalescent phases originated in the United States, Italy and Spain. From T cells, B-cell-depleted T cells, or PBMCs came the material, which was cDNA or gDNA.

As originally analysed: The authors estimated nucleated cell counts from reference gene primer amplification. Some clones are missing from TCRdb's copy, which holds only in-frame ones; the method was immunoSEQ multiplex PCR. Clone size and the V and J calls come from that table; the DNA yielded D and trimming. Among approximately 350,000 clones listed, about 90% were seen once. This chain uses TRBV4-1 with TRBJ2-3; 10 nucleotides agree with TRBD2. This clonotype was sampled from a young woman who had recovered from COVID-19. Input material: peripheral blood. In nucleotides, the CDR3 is TGCGCCAGCAGCCAAGAACTAGCGGGAATTACGCAGTATTTT. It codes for CASSQELAGITQYF.